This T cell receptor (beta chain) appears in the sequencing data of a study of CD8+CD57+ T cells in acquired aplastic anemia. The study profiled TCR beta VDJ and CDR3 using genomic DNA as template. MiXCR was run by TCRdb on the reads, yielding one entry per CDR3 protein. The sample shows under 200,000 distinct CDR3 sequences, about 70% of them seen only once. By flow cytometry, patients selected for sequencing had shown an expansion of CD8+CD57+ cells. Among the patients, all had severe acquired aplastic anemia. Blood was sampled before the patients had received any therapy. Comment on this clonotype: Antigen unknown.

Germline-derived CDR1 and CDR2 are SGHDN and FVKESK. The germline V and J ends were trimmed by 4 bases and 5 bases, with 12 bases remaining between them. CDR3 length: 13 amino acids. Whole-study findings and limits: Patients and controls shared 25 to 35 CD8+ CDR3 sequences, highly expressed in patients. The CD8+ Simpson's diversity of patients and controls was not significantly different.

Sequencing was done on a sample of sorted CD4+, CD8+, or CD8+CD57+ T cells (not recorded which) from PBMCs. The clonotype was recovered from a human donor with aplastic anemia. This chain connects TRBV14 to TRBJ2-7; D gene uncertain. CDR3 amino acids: CASSLSRWDEQYF. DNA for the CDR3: TGTGCCAGCAGCCTGTCCCGGTGGGACGAGCAGTACTTC. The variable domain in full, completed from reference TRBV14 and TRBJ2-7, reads EAGVTQFPSHSVIEKGQTVTLRCDPISGHDNLYWYRRVMGKEIKFLLHFVKESKQDESGMPNNRFLAERTGGTYSTLKVQPAELEDSGVYFCASSLSRWDEQYFGPGTRLTVT.